The clone carrying this TCR beta chain came up a few times. Its antigen is still unknown. Other DNA sequences from this sample encode an identical CDR3 as well. This entry comes from a study of beta chain features in type 1 diabetes. Study-wide results and limits: Type 1 diabetes patients had moderately but significantly shorter TCRB CDR3s in all four CD4+ subsets. HLA effects on TCRB rearrangement stayed unresolved here. For patients and controls alike, PCR might favor shorter templates to the same degree. Type 1 diabetes patients showed fewer insertions and more deletions at VDJ junctions.

Germline V gene data show CDR1 as MDHEN and CDR2 as SYDVKM. The CDR3 is 11 amino acids. The germline V and J ends were trimmed by 6 bases and 4 bases, with 7 bases remaining between them. Reverse transcribing all isolated RNA meant expressed TCRB transcripts were sequenced. The protocol was immunoSEQ multiplex PCR, while the TCRdb copy is restricted to in-frame clones and leaves out a portion. The repertoire consists of 680,000 or so clones, with 13% occurring once and the leading ten covering about 0.02%. This sequence was found in a man younger than 30 with type 1 diabetes. This rearrangement joins TRBV28 to TRBJ2-7; D ambiguous. The specimen was naive CD4+ T cells from blood. The CDR3 loop is CASSLAYEQYF. As DNA, the CDR3 is TGTGCCAGCAGCCTTGCATACGAGCAGTACTTC.